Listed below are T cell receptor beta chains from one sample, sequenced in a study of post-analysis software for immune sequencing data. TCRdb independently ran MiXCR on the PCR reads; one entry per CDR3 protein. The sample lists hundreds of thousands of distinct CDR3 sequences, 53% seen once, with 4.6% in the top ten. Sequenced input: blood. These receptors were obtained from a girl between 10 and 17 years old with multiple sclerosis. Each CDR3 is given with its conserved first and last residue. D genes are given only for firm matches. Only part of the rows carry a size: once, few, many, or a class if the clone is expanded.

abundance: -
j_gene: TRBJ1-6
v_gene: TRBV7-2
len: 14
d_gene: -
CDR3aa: CASRTAAYNSPLHF
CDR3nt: TGTGCCAGCAGAACTGCGGCCTATAATTCACCCCTCCACTTT

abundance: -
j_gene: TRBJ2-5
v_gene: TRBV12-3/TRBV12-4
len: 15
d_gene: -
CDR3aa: CASSSRGFGVLEQYF
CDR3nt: TGTGCCAGCAGTTCCCGTGGGTTCGGCGTCCTAGAGCAGTACTTC

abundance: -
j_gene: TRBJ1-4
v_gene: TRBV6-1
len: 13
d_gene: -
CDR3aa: CATFERGGEKLFF
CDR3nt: TGTGCAACGTTTGAGAGGGGTGGGGAAAAACTGTTTTTT

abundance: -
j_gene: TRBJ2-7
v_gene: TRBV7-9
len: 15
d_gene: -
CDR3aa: CASSLGVPNDYEQYF
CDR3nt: TGTGCCAGCAGCTTAGGAGTCCCCAACGACTACGAGCAGTACTTC

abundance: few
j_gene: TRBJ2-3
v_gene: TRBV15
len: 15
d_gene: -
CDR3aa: CATSPRIALTDTQYF
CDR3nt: TGTGCCACCAGCCCTCGGATAGCCTTAACAGATACGCAGTATTTT

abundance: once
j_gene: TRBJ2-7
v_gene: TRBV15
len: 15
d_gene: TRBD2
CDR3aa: CATSLLAGAIYEQYF
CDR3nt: TGTGCCACCAGTCTGCTAGCGGGGGCCATATACGAGCAGTACTTC

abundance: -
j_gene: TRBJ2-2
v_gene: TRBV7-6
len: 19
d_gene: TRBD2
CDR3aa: CASSPRTSGGGLSTGELFF
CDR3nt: TGTGCCAGCAGCCCTCGGACTAGCGGGGGCGGCTTGAGCACCGGGGAGCTGTTTTTT

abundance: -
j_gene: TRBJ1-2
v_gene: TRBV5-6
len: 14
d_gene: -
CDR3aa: CASSWVSGNGGYTF
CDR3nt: TGTGCCAGCAGCTGGGTATCGGGGAACGGCGGCTACACCTTC

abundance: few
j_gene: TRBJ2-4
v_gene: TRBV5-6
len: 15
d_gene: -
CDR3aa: CASSLSSIAKNIQYF
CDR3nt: TGTGCCAGCAGCTTGAGCAGCATAGCCAAAAACATTCAGTACTTC

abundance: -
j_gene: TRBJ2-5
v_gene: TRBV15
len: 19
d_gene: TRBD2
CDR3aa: CATSSFGTSGMGGQETQYF
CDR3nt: TGTGCCACCAGCAGTTTTGGCACTAGCGGAATGGGGGGCCAAGAGACCCAGTACTTC

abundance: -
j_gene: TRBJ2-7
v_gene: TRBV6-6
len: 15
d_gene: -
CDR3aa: CASSYLTQGNYEQYF
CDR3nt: TGTGCCAGCAGTTACCTGACCCAGGGGAACTACGAGCAGTACTTC

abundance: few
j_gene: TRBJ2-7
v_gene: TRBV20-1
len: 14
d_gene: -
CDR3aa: CSVPDSRSSYEQYF
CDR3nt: TGCAGTGTCCCGGACAGTAGGAGCTCCTACGAGCAGTACTTC

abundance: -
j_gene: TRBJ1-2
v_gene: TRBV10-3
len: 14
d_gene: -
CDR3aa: CAISERADNYGYTF
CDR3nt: TGTGCCATCAGTGAGAGGGCAGATAACTATGGCTACACCTTC

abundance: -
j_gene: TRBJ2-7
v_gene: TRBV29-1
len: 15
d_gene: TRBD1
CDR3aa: CSVVGDRVNPYEQYF
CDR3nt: TGCAGCGTTGTGGGGGACAGGGTAAATCCCTACGAGCAGTACTTC

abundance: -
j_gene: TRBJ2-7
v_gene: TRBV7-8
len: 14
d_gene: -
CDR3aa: CASRSGPSSYEQYF
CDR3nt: TGTGCCAGCAGGTCAGGCCCGAGCTCCTACGAGCAGTACTTC

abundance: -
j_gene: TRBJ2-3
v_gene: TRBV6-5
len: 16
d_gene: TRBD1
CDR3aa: CASSYSRGLGTDTQYF
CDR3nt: TGTGCCAGCAGTTACTCGAGGGGGCTTGGCACGGATACGCAGTATTTT

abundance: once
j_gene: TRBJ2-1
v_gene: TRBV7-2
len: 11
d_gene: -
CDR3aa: CASSQAFEQFF
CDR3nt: TGTGCCAGCAGCCAGGCTTTTGAGCAGTTCTTC

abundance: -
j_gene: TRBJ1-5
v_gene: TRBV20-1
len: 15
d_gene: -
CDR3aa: CSARGGQNSNQPQHF
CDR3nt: TGCAGTGCTAGGGGCGGACAAAATAGCAATCAGCCCCAGCATTTT

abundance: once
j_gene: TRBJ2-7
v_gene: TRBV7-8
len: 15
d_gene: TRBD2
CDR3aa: CASSLPGLAGDEQYF
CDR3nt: TGTGCCAGCAGCTTACCGGGACTAGCGGGAGACGAGCAGTACTTC

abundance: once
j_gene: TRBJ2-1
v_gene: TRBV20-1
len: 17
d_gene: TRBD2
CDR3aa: CSARVRGLDFIYNEQFF
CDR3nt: TGCAGTGCTAGAGTACGGGGACTAGACTTTATCTACAATGAGCAGTTCTTC

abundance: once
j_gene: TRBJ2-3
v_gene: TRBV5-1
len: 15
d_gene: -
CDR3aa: CASSLNDGYTDTQYF
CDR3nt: TGCGCCAGCAGCCTCAACGACGGGTACACAGATACGCAGTATTTT

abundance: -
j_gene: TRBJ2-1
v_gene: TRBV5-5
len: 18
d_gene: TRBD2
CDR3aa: CASSLVLAGGASYNEQFF
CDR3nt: TGTGCCAGCAGCTTGGTACTAGCGGGAGGTGCCTCCTACAATGAGCAGTTCTTC

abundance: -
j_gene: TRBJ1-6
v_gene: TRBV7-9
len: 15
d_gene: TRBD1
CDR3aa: CASSLPGGFYSPLHF
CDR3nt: TGTGCCAGCAGCCTACCAGGGGGGTTTTATTCACCCCTCCACTTT

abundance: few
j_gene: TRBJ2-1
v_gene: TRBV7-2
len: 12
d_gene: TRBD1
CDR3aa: CASSSRGLEQFF
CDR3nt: TGTGCCAGCAGCTCCAGGGGGCTAGAGCAGTTCTTC

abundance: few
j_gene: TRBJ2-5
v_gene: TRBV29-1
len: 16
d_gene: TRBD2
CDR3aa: CSVLGLAGGRAETQYF
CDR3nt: TGCAGCGTTCTTGGACTAGCGGGGGGCCGGGCTGAGACCCAGTACTTC

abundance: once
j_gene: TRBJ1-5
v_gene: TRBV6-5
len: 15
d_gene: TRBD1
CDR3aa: CASSRDRGAGQPQHF
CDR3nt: TGTGCCAGCAGTAGGGACAGGGGAGCAGGGCAGCCCCAGCATTTT

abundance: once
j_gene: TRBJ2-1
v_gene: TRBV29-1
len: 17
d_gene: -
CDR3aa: CSVPFQQGTFNYNEQFF
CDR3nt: TGCAGCGTTCCGTTCCAACAGGGGACTTTCAACTACAATGAGCAGTTCTTC

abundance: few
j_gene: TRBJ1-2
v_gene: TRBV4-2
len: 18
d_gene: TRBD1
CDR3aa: CASSQPLGGHTGDYGYTF
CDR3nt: TGTGCCAGCAGCCAACCCCTGGGGGGGCACACAGGGGACTATGGCTACACCTTC

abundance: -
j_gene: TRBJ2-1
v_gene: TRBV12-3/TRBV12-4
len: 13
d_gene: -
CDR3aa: CASSLRTYNEQFF
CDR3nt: TGTGCCAGCAGTCTACGAACCTACAATGAGCAGTTCTTC

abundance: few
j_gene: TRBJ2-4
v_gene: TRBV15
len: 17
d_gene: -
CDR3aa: CATSRDRGVRGKNIQYF
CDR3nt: TGTGCCACCAGCAGAGATCGAGGGGTTCGGGGCAAAAACATTCAGTACTTC

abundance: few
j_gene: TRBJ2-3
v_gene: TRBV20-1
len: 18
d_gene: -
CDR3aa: CSARGALFDRKSTDTQYF
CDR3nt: TGCAGTGCTAGAGGTGCCTTGTTCGACAGGAAAAGCACAGATACGCAGTATTTT

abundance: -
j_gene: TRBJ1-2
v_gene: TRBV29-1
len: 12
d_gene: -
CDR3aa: CSAGGGVYGYTF
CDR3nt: TGCAGCGCGGGAGGTGGGGTCTATGGCTACACCTTC

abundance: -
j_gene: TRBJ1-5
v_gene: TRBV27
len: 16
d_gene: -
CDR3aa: CASSLLGLGSNQPQHF
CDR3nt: TGTGCCAGCAGTTTATTAGGGCTCGGGAGCAATCAGCCCCAGCATTTT

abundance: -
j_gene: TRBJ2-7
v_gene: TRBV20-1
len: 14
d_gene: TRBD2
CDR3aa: CSARGLAGEGEQYF
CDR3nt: TGCAGTGCTAGAGGACTAGCGGGAGAGGGCGAGCAGTACTTC

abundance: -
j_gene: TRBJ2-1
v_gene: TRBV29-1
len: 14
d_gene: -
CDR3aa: CSVDKLGSYNEQFF
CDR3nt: TGCAGCGTTGATAAACTAGGGTCCTACAATGAGCAGTTCTTC

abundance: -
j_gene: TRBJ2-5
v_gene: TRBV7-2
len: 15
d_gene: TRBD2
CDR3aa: CASSADSGGAKTQYF
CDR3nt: TGTGCCAGCAGCGCCGATAGCGGGGGGGCGAAGACCCAGTACTTC

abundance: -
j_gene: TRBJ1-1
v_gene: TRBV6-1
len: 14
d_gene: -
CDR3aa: CASSAGNMNTEAFF
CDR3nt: TGTGCCAGCAGCGCCGGGAACATGAACACTGAAGCTTTCTTT

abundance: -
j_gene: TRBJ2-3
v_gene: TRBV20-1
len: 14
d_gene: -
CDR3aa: CSAPLPTSTDTQYF
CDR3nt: TGCAGTGCTCCACTTCCCACTAGCACAGATACGCAGTATTTT

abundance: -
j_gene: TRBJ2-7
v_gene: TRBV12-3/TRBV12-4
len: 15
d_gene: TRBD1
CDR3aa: CASSAPRDRTYEQYF
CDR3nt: TGTGCCAGCAGTGCCCCCCGGGACAGGACCTACGAGCAGTACTTC

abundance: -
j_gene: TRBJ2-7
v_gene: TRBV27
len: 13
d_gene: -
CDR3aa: CASSFREGIQQYF
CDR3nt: TGTGCCAGCAGTTTCCGAGAGGGTATCCAGCAGTACTTC

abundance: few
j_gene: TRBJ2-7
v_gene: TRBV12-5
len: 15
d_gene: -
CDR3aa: CASGLARLVFYEQYF
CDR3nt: TGTGCTAGTGGTTTGGCACGACTTGTCTTCTACGAGCAGTACTTC

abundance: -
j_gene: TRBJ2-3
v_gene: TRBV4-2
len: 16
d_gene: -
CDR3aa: CASSQDRLVSTDTQYF
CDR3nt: TGTGCCAGCAGCCAAGATCGTTTAGTTAGCACAGATACGCAGTATTTT

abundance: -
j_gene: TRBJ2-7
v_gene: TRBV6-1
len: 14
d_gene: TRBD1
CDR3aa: CASTPRTGAYEQYF
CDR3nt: TGTGCCAGCACTCCCCGGACAGGGGCCTACGAGCAGTACTTC